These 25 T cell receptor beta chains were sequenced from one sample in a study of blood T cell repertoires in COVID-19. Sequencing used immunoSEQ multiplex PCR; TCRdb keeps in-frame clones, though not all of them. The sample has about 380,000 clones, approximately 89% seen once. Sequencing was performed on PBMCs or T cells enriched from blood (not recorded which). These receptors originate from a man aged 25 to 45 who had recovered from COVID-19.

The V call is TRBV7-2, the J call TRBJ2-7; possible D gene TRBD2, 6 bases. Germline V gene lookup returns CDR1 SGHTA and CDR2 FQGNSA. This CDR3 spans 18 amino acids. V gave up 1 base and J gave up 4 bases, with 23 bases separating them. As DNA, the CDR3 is TGTGCCAGCAGCTTAGTCTGGGGGGACCCGACGGATATATACGAGCAGTACTTC. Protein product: CASSLVWGDPTDIYEQYF.

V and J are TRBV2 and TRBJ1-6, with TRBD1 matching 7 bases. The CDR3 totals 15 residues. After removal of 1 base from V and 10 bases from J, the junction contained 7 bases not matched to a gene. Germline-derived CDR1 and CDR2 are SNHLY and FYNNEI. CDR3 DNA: TGTGCCAGCAGTGAAGTAGGGCAGGGGGGCTCACCCCTCCACTTT. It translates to CASSEVGQGGSPLHF. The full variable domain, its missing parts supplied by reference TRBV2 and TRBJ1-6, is EPEVTQTPSHQVTQMGQEVILRCVPISNHLYFYWYRQILGQKVEFLVSFYNNEISEKSEIFDDQFSVERPDGSNFTLKIRSTKLEDSAMYFCASSEVGQGGSPLHFGNGTRLTVT.

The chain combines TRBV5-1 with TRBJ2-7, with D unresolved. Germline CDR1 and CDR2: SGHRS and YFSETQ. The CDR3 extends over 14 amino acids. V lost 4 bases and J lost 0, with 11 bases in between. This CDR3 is CASSLVESSYEQYF. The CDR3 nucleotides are TGCGCCAGCAGCCTCGTTGAGTCCTCCTACGAGCAGTACTTC.

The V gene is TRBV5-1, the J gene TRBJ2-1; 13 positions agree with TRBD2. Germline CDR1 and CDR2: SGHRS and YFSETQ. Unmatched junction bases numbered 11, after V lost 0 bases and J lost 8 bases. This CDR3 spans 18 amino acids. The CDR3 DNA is TGCGCCAGCAGCTTGGGCGGACTAGCGGGGGTCGGTAACTATGAGCAGTTCTTC. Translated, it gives CASSLGGLAGVGNYEQFF.

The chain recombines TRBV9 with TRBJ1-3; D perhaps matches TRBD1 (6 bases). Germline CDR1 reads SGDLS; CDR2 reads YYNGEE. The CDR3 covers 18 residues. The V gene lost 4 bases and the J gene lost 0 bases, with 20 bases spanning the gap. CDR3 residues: CASSSPTGGKASGNTIYF. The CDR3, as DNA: TGTGCCAGCAGCTCCCCGACGGGGGGCAAAGCCTCTGGAAACACCATATATTTT.

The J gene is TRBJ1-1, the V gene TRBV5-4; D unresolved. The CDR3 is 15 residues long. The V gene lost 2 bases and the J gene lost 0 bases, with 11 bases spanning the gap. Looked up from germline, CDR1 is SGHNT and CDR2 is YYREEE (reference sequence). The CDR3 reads CASSFSLSVNTEAFF. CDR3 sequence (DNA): TGTGCCAGCAGCTTTTCCCTGTCCGTGAACACTGAAGCTTTCTTT.

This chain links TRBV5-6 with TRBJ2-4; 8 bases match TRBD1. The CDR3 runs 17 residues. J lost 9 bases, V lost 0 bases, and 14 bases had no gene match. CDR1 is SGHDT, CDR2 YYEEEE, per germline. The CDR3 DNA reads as TGTGCCAGCAGCTTGGCCTGGGCAGGGGATGACAGGGGCATTCAGTACTTC. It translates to CASSLAWAGDDRGIQYF. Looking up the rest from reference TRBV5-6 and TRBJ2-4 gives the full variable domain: DAGVTQSPTHLIKTRGQQVTLRCSPKSGHDTVSWYQQALGQGPQFIFQYYEEEERQRGNFPDRFSGHQFPNYSSELNVNALLLGDSALYLCASSLAWAGDDRGIQYFGAGTRLSVL.

The CDR3 DNA is TGTGCCAGCAGCTCCGGGACTAGCTCACCTCATTACAATGAGCAGTTCTTC. This sequence encodes CASSSGTSSPHYNEQFF. The chain is built from TRBV11-3 and TRBJ2-1; 9 bases fit TRBD2. The CDR3 is 17 amino acids. Germline values: CDR1 SGHNT, CDR2 YENEEA. With V trimmed by 4 bases and J by 4 bases, 11 bases remained unmatched.

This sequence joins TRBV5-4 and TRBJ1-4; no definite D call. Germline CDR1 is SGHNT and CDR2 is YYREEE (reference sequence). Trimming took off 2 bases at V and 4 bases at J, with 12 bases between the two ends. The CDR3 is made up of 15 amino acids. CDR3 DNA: TGTGCCAGCAGCTTTGACACTTCGGATAATGAAAAACTGTTTTTT. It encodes CASSFDTSDNEKLFF.

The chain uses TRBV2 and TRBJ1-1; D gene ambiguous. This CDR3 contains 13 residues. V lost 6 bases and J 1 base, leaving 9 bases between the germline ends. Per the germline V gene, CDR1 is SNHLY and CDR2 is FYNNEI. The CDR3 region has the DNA TGTGCCAGCAGCATCACTAGGAACACTGAAGCTTTCTTT. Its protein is CASSITRNTEAFF.

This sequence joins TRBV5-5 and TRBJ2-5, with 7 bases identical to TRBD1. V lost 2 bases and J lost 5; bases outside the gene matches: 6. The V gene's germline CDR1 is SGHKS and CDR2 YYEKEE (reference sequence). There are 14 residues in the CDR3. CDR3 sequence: CASSFEDRWETQYF. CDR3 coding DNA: TGTGCCAGCAGCTTCGAGGACAGGTGGGAGACCCAGTACTTC.

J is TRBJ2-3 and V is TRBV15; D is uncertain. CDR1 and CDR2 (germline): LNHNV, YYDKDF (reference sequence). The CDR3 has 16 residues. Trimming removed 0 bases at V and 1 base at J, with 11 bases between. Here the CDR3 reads CATSRDSWVGTDTQYF. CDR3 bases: TGTGCCACCAGCAGAGATAGCTGGGTAGGCACAGATACGCAGTATTTT.

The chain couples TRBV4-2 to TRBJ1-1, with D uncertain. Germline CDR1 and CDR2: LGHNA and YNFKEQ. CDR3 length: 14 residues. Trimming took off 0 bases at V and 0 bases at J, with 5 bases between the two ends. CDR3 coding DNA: TGTGCCAGCAGCCAAGACGGTATGAACACTGAAGCTTTCTTT. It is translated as CASSQDGMNTEAFF.

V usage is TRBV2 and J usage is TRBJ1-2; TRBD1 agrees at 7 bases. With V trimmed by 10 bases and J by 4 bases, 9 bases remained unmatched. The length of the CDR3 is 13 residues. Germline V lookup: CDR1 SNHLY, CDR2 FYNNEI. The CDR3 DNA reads TGTGCCAAACAGGGACCAGGGGGCTATGGCTACACCTTC. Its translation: CAKQGPGGYGYTF.

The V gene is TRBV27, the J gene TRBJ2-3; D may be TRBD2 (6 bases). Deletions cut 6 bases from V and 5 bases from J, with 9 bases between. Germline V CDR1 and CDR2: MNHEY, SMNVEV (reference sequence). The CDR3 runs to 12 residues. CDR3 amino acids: CASRTEGDTQYF. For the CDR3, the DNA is TGTGCCAGCAGGACGGAGGGAGATACGCAGTATTTT.

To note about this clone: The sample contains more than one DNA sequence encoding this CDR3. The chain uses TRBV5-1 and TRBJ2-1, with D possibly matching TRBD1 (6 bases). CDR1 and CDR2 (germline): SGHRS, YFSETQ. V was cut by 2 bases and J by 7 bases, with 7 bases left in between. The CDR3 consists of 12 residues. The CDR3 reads CASSFQGNEQFF. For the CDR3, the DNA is TGCGCCAGCAGCTTCCAGGGGAATGAGCAGTTCTTC. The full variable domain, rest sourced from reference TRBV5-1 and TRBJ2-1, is KAGVTQTPRYLIKTRGQQVTLSCSPISGHRSVSWYQQTPGQGLQFLFEYFSETQRNKGNFPGRFSGRQFSNSRSEMNVSTLELGDSALYLCASSFQGNEQFFGPGTRLTVL.

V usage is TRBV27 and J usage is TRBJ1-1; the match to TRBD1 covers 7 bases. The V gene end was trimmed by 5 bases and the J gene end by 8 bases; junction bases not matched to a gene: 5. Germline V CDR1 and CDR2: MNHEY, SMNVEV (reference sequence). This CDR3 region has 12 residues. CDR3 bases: TGTGCCAGCAGTCCACCGGGACAGGAAGCTTTCTTT. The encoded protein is CASSPPGQEAFF.

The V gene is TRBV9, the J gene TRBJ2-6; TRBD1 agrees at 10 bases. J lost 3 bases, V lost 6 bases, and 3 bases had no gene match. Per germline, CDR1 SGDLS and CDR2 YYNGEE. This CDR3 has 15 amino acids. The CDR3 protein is CASTGQGVGANVLTF. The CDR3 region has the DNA TGTGCCAGCACCGGACAGGGGGTTGGGGCCAACGTCCTGACTTTC.

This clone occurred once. CDR3 nucleotide sequence: TGTGCCAGCAGTTTAGCCGAGTCAAACTACGAGCAGTACTTC. Translating it yields CASSLAESNYEQYF. This chain uses TRBV27 with TRBJ2-7; unclear D gene. V lost 2 bases and J 3 bases, leaving 11 bases between the germline ends. Germline V gene sequence: CDR1 MNHEY, CDR2 SMNVEV (reference sequence). The CDR3 length is 14 residues.

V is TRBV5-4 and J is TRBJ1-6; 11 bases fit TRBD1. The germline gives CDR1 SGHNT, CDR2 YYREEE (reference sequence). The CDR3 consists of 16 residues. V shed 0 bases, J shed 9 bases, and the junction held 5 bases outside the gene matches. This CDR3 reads CASSLALGTGGSPLHF. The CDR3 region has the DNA TGTGCCAGCAGCTTGGCCCTAGGGACAGGGGGTTCACCCCTCCACTTT.

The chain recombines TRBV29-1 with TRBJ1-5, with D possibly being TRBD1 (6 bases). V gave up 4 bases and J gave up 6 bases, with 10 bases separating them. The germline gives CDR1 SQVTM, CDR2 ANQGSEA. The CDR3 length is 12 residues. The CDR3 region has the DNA TGCAGCGTTGGTGAAGGGGGTCAGCCCCAGCATTTT. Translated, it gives CSVGEGGQPQHF.

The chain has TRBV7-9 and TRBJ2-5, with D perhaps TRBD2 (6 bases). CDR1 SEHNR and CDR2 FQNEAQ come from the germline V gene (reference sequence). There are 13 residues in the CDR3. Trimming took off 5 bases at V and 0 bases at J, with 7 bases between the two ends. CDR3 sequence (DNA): TGTGCCAGCAGCCGGGGGAACCAAGAGACCCAGTACTTC. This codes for CASSRGNQETQYF.

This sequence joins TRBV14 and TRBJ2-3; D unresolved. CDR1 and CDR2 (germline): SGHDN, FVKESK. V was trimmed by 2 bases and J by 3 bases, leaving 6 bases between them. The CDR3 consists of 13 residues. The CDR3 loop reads CASSQQRTDTQYF. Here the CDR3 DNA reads TGTGCCAGCAGCCAACAGAGGACAGATACGCAGTATTTT.

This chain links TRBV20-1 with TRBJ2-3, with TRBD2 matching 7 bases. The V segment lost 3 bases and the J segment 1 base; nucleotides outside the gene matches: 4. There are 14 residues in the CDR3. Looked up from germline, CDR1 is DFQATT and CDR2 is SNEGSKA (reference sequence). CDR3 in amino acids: CSASDRGGTDTQYF. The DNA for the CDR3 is TGCAGTGCTAGTGATCGGGGGGGCACAGATACGCAGTATTTT.

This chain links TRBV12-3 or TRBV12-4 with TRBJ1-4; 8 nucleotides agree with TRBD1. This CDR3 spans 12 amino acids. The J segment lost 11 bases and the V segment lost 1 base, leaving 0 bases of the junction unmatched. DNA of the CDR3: TGTGCCAGCAGTTTAGGGACAGGGAAACTGTTTTTT. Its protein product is CASSLGTGKLFF.